This T cell receptor beta chain was identified during a study of T cells in Graves' hyperthyroidism and ophthalmopathy. Study-level background: Any treatment followed the collection of peripheral blood at initial diagnosis. Study-wide findings and caveats: Appearing also in blood were most of the thyroid clonotypes expanded above 0.001. Ophthalmopathy was distinguished from stable hyperthyroidism by 13 V-J signatures.

The source material, RNA transcripts, was used to amplify TCR beta CDR3 regions. The HTBI primer set was used in a first-round RT-PCR of the TCR CDR3. TCRdb analysed the multiplex PCR reads with MiXCR anew, one entry per CDR3 protein. This repertoire shows about 460,000 distinct CDR3 sequences, approximately 23% found once; its top ten account for about half. This clonotype was detected many times. Its target is unknown. The V and J ends lost 3 bases and 6 bases, in that order; junction bases with no gene match: 5. CDR3 length equals 16 residues. V gene TRBV12-3 or TRBV12-4 combines with J gene TRBJ1-4; 12 nucleotides agree with TRBD1. Sequencing used blood. The receptor was isolated from a woman in her 70s with Graves' ophthalmopathy. The CDR3 sequence: CASSLGQGAFDEKLFF. The CDR3 DNA reads as TGTGCCAGCAGTTTGGGACAGGGGGCCTTTGATGAAAAACTGTTTTTT.